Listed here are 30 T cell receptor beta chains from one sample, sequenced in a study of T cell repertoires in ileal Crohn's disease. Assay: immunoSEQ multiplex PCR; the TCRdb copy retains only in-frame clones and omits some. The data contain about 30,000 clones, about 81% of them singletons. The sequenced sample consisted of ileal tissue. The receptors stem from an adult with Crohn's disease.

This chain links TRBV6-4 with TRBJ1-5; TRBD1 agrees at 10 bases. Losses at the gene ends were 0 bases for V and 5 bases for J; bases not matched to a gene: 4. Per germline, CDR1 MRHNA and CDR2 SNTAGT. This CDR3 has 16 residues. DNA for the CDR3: TGTGCCAGCAGTGACTCGAGGGGGACAGGGGATCAGCCCCAGCATTTT. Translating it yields CASSDSRGTGDQPQHF.

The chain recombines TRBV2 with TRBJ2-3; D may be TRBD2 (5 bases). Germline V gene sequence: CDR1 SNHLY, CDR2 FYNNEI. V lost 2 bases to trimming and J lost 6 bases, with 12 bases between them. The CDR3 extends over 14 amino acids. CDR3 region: CASSEPPDYDTQYF. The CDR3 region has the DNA TGTGCCAGCAGTGAACCCCCCGACTATGATACGCAGTATTTT.

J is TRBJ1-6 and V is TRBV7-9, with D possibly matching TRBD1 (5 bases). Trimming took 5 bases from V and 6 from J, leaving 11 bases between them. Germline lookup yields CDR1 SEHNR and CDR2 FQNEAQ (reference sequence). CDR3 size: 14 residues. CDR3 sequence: CASSPGHFNSPLHF. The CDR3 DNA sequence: TGTGCCAGCAGCCCTGGACACTTTAATTCACCCCTCCACTTT.

The CDR3 DNA sequence: TGTGCCAGCAGACGCCTGGGGCAGGGGGACACCGGGGAGCTGTTTTTT. As protein: CASRRLGQGDTGELFF. This chain connects TRBV7-8 to TRBJ2-2; 7 bases align to TRBD1. Germline-derived CDR1 and CDR2 are SGHVS and FQNEAQ. CDR3 size: 16 residues. V was clipped by 6 bases and J by 3 bases; unmatched bases: 10.

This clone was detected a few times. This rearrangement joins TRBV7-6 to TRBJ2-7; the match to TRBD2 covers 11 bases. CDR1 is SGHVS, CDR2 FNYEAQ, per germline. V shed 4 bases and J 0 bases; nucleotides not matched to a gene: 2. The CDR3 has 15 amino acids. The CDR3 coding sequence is TGTGCCAGCAGCTCTAGCGGGGGGAACTCCTACGAGCAGTACTTC. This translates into CASSSSGGNSYEQYF.

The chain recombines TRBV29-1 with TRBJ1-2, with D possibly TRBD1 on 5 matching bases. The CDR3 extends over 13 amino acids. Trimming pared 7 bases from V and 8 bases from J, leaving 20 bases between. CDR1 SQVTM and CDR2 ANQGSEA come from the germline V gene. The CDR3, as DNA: TGCAGCGCCCGGACACAGTCGAATGAGGGCTACACCTTC. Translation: CSARTQSNEGYTF.

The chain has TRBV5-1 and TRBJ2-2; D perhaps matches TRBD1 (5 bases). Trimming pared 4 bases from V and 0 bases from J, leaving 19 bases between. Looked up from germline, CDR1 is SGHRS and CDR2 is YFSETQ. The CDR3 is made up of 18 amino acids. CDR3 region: CASSRTISNLANTGELFF. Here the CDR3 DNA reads TGCGCCAGCAGCCGGACAATATCGAACCTAGCGAACACCGGGGAGCTGTTTTTT.

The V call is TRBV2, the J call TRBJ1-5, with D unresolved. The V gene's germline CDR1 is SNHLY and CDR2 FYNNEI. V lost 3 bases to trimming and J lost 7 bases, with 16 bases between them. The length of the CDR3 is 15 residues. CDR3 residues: CASSDPVALGQPQHF. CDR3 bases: TGTGCCAGCAGTGACCCGGTAGCGTTAGGGCAGCCCCAGCATTTT.

CDR3 protein: CASSVSGTSAYNEQFF. As DNA, the CDR3 is TGTGCCAGCAGTGTTTCCGGGACTAGCGCCTACAATGAGCAGTTCTTC. The J gene is TRBJ2-1, the V gene TRBV9, with TRBD2 matching 10 bases. Germline V gives CDR1 SGDLS, CDR2 YYNGEE. The CDR3 loop spans 16 amino acids. Trimming removed 5 bases from V and 2 bases from J; junction bases left unmatched: 7.

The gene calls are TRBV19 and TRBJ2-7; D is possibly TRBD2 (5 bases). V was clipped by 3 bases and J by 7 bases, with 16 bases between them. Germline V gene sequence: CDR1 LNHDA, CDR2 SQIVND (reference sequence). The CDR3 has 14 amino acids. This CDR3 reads CASSIGLFEKEQYF. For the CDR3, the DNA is TGTGCCAGTAGTATCGGACTTTTTGAAAAGGAGCAGTACTTC.

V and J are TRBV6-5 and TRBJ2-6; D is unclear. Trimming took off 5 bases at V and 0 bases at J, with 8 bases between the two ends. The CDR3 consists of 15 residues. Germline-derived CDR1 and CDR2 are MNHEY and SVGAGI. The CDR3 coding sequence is TGTGCCAGCAGTACGGGTTTCTCTGGGGCCAACGTCCTGACTTTC. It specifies CASSTGFSGANVLTF.

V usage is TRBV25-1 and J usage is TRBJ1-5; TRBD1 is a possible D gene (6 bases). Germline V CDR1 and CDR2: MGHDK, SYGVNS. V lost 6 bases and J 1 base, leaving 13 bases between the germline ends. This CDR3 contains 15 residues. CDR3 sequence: CASRPRGGSNQPQHF. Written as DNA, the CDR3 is TGTGCCAGCAGACCCCGGGGGGGCAGCAATCAGCCCCAGCATTTT.

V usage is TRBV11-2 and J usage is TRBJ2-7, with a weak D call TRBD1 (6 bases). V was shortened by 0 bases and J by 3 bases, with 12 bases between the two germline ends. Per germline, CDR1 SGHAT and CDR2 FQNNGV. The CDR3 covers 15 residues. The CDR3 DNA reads TGTGCCAGCAGCTTAGATGCCGGCAGGGGCTACGAGCAGTACTTC. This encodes CASSLDAGRGYEQYF.

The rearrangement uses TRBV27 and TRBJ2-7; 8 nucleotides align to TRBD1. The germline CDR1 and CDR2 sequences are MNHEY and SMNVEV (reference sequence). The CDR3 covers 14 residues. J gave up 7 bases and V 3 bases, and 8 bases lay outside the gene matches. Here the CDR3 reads CASSFRDRSSEQYF. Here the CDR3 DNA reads TGTGCCAGCAGTTTCCGGGACAGGTCGAGTGAGCAGTACTTC.

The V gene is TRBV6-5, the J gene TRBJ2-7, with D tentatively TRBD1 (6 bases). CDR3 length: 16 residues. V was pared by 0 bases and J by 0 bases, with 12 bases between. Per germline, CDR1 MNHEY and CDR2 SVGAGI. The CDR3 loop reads CASSYSGTRSSYEQYF. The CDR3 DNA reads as TGTGCCAGCAGTTACTCCGGGACACGGTCCTCCTACGAGCAGTACTTC.

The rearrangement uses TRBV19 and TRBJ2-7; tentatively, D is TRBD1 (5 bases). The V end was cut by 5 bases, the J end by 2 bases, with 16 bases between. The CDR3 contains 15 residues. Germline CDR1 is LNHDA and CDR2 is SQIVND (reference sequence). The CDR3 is CASSGSSGQTYEQYF. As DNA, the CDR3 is TGTGCCAGTAGTGGAAGCTCAGGGCAAACCTACGAGCAGTACTTC.

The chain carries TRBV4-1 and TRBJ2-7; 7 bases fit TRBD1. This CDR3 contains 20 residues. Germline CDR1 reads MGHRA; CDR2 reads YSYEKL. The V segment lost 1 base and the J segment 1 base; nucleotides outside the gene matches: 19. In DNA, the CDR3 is TGCGCCAGCAGCCAAGGTCTTCCCAACAGGGGTCTGTCAACATCCTACGAGCAGTACTTC. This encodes CASSQGLPNRGLSTSYEQYF.

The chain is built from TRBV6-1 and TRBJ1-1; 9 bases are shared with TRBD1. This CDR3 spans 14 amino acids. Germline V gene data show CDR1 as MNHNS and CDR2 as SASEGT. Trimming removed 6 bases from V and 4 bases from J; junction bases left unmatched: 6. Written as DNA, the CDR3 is TGTGCCAGCAGCGTACAGGGGGCGGGCACTGAAGCTTTCTTT. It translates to CASSVQGAGTEAFF.

In DNA form, the CDR3 reads TGTGCCAGCAGTGGTACAGGGGGGGATCAGCCCCAGCATTTT. It codes for CASSGTGGDQPQHF. The chain carries TRBV2 and TRBJ1-5, with 8 bases fitting TRBD1. V gave up 4 bases and J gave up 5 bases; unmatched junction bases: 4. CDR3 length equals 14 residues. Germline V gene data show CDR1 as SNHLY and CDR2 as FYNNEI.

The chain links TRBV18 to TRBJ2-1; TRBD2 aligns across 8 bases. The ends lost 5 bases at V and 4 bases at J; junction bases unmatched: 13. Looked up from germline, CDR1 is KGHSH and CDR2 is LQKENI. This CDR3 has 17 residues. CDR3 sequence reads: CASSSAGAGGYYNEQFF. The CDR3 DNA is TGTGCCAGCTCATCCGCCGGGGCGGGGGGCTATTACAATGAGCAGTTCTTC.

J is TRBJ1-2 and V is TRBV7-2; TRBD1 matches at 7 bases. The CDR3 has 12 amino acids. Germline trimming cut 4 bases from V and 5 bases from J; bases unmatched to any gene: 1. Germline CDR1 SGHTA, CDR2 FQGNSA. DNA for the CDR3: TGTGCCAGCAGCTCGGGACAGTATGGCTACACCTTC. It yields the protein CASSSGQYGYTF.

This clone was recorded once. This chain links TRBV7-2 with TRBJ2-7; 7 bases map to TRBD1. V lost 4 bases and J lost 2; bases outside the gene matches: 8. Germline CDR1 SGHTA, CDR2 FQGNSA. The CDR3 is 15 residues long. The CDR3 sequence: CASSSSPGQAYEQYF. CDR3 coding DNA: TGTGCCAGCAGCTCTAGCCCCGGACAGGCCTACGAGCAGTACTTC.

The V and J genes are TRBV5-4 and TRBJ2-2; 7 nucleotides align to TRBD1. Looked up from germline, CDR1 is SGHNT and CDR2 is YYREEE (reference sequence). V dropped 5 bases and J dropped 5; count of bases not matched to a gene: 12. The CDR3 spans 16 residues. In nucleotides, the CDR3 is TGTGCCAGCAGATCCGGGACAGCTACGGGGACCGGGGAGCTGTTTTTT. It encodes CASRSGTATGTGELFF. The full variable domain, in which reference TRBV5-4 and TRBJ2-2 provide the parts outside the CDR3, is ETGVTQSPTHLIKTRGQQVTLRCSSQSGHNTVSWYQQALGQGPQFIFQYYREEENGRGNFPPRFSGLQFPNYSSELNVNALELDDSALYLCASRSGTATGTGELFFGEGSRLTVL.

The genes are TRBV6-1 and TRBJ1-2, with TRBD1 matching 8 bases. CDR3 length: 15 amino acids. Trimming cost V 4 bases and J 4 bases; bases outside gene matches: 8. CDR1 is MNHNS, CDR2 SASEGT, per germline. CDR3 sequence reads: CASSVNTGGFYGYTF. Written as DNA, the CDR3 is TGTGCCAGCAGTGTCAATACAGGGGGGTTCTATGGCTACACCTTC.

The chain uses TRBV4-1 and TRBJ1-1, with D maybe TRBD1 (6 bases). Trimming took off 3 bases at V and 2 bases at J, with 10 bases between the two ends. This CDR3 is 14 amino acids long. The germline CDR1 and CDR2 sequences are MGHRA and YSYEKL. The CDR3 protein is CASSHPQGNTEAFF. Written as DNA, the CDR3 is TGCGCCAGCAGCCACCCACAGGGTAACACTGAAGCTTTCTTT.

CDR3 bases: TGTGCCTGGACCCGGGACAGCTCCTATAATTCACCCCTCCACTTT. Its protein is CAWTRDSSYNSPLHF. The rearrangement uses TRBV30 and TRBJ1-6, with TRBD1 matching 7 bases. The V gene's germline CDR1 is GTSNPN and CDR2 SVGIG (reference sequence). The CDR3 runs 15 residues. Unmatched junction bases numbered 3, after V lost 4 bases and J lost 0 bases.

The CDR3 nucleotides are TGTGCCAGCAGTGAAATTCCCCCGCCGGAGTACTTC. Protein sequence: CASSEIPPPEYF. This sequence joins TRBV6-1 and TRBJ2-7; D is unresolved. The V gene lost 2 bases and the J gene lost 11 bases, with 13 bases spanning the gap. Germline lookup yields CDR1 MNHNS and CDR2 SASEGT. The CDR3 has 12 amino acids.

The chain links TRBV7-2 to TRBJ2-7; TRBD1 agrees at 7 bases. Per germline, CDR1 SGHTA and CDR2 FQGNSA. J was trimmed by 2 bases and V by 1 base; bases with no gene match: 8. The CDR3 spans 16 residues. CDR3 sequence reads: CASSLEGAGNPYEQYF. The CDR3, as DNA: TGTGCCAGCAGCTTAGAGGGGGCAGGGAATCCCTACGAGCAGTACTTC.

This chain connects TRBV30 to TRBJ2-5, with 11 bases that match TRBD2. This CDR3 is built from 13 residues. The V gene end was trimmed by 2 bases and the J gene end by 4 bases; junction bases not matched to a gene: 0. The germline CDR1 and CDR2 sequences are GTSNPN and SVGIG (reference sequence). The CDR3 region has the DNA TGTGCCTGGAGTCTAGCGGGGGGAGAGACCCAGTACTTC. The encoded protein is CAWSLAGGETQYF. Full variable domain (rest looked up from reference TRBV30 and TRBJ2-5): SQTIHQWPATLVQPVGSPLSLECTVEGTSNPNLYWYRQAAGRGLQLLFYSVGIGQISSEVPQNLSASRPQDRQFILSSKKLLLSDSGFYLCAWSLAGGETQYFGPGTRLLVL.

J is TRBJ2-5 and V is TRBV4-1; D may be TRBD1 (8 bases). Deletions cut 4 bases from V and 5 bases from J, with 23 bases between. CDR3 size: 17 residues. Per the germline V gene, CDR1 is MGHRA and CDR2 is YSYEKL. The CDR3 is CASSRRGAGGSAETQYF. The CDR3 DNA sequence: TGCGCCAGCAGCCGCCGGGGGGCAGGGGGCTCGGCGGAGACCCAGTACTTC.